A single sample gave rise to the 29 T cell receptor beta chains below, sequenced in a study of molecular identifiers for immune sequencing clone quantification. TCRdb redid the calling of the PCR reads with MiXCR, one entry per CDR3 protein. The sample includes under 600,000 distinct CDR3 sequences, 20% to 25% seen only once; the top ten take roughly 0.81%. The sequenced sample consisted of naive CD8+ T cells from blood, with Jurkat cell RNA spiked in. The subset denotes: FACS-sorted CD8+CD4-CCR7+CD45RA+ naive T cells. Source of these receptors: a human donor in good health. Some libraries in this study had Jurkat cell RNA spiked in.

This clonotype was detected ten times or more. This chain links TRBV4-3 with TRBJ1-1; the D is unclear. Germline CDR1 LGHNA, CDR2 YSLEER. Deletions cut 0 bases from V and 4 bases from J, with 6 bases between. The CDR3 runs 13 residues. The CDR3 loop is CASSQDWGTEAFF. In DNA, the CDR3 is TGCGCCAGCAGCCAAGATTGGGGCACTGAAGCTTTCTTT.

The chain is built from TRBV20-1 and TRBJ2-3; 8 bases map to TRBD2. Germline V CDR1 and CDR2: DFQATT, SNEGSKA (reference sequence). This CDR3 spans 17 amino acids. The trim removed 5 bases at V and 5 bases at J, leaving 18 bases unmatched. CDR3: CSADRDGGLAGIDTQYF. Written as DNA, the CDR3 is TGCAGTGCTGACCGGGACGGAGGACTAGCTGGCATAGATACGCAGTATTTT.

This clonotype was picked up many times. CDR3 sequence: CASSRDRGGQFF. The CDR3, as DNA: TGTGCCAGCAGTAGGGACAGGGGAGGGCAGTTCTTC. V gene TRBV6-5 combines with J gene TRBJ2-1; 10 positions match TRBD1. The CDR3 covers 12 residues. Germline CDR1 and CDR2: MNHEY and SVGAGI. The V and J ends lost 5 bases and 12 bases, in that order; junction bases with no gene match: 4.

This clonotype has ten or more counts. The rearrangement links TRBV25-1 to TRBJ1-5, with D possibly matching TRBD1 (6 bases). The CDR3 loop spans 15 amino acids. Between the trimmed V and J ends, which lost 2 bases and 3 bases, there was a span of 11 bases. Germline V gives CDR1 MGHDK, CDR2 SYGVNS. CDR3 bases: TGTGCCAGCAGTGAAAGGGGGGGACTCAATCAGCCCCAGCATTTT. Its protein product is CASSERGGLNQPQHF.

To note about this clonotype: Given the absence of the conserved phenylalanine or tryptophan at the CDR3 end, a read error is likely. The gene calls are TRBV14 and TRBJ1-1, with D hard to call. V lost 0 bases, J lost 5 bases, and 22 bases lay in between. The CDR3 sequence is 18 residues long. The germline gives CDR1 SGHDN, CDR2 FVKESK. The chain's CDR3 is CASSQDPDGPDGWTEAFS. The CDR3 DNA reads as TGTGCCAGCAGCCAAGATCCTGACGGACCGGATGGTTGGACTGAAGCTTTCTCT.

The DNA for the CDR3 is TGTGCCAGCAGTCGGGTAGCGGAGAATGAGCAGTTCTTC. This sequence encodes CASSRVAENEQFF. V is TRBV27 and J is TRBJ2-1; D may be TRBD2 (6 bases). V was pared by 5 bases and J by 7 bases, with 12 bases between. CDR3 length: 13 amino acids. CDR1 and CDR2 (germline): MNHEY, SMNVEV (reference sequence).

The chain carries TRBV7-9 and TRBJ2-7; 8 nucleotides align to TRBD2. The CDR3 totals 18 residues. Losses at the gene ends were 4 bases for V and 1 base for J; bases not matched to a gene: 15. Germline-derived CDR1 and CDR2 are SEHNR and FQNEAQ (reference sequence). Here the CDR3 reads CASSSLLAGRVGSYEQYF. The CDR3 DNA reads TGTGCCAGCAGCTCCCTCTTAGCGGGAAGGGTCGGATCCTACGAGCAGTACTTC.

This clonotype appeared many times. The CDR3 is CATDAGTGGSGANVLTF. CDR3 coding DNA: TGTGCCACCGATGCCGGGACAGGGGGCTCTGGGGCCAACGTCCTGACTTTC. The chain uses TRBV10-3 and TRBJ2-6, with TRBD1 matching 11 bases. Germline assignment: CDR1 ENHRY and CDR2 SYGVKD. Losses at the gene ends were 10 bases for V and 0 bases for J; bases not matched to a gene: 8. The CDR3 is 17 residues long.

A word on this clonotype: Given a much more abundant clone one base away, this may be a read error. J is TRBJ1-1 and V is TRBV5-3, with a weak D call TRBD1 (6 bases). TRBV5-3 is annotated as an ORF whose role is uncertain. This CDR3 region has 15 residues. DNA for the CDR3: TGTGCCAGCAGCTTGGGTCTGAACAGGGCCCCTGAAGCTTTCTTT. Translated: CASSLGLNRAPEAFF.

Remarks on this clonotype: Given the absence of the conserved phenylalanine or tryptophan at the CDR3 end, a read error is likely. V is TRBV19 and J is TRBJ2-1; the match to TRBD1 covers 7 bases. The CDR3 is 15 amino acids. V was clipped by 5 bases and J by 6 bases; unmatched bases: 10. From germline, CDR1 is LNHDA and CDR2 SQIVND (reference sequence). CDR3 in amino acids: CASSPWTGGVNEQFL. DNA of the CDR3: TGTGCCAGTAGTCCCTGGACAGGAGGCGTCAATGAGCAGTTCCTC.

Concerning this clonotype itself: Since a much larger clone is just one base distant, this may be a read error. The gene calls are TRBV6-6 and TRBJ1-5; perhaps TRBD1 as D (5 bases). Germline assignment: CDR1 MNHNY and CDR2 SVGAGI (reference sequence). This CDR3 has 14 amino acids. CDR3 amino acids: CASSYLGHNQLQHF. DNA for the CDR3: TGTGCCAGCAGTTACTTGGGGCACAATCAGCTCCAGCATTTT.

The table lists this clonotype with many counts. The CDR3: CASSIGLALGTDTQYF. The CDR3 nucleotides read TGTGCCAGCAGCATAGGACTAGCGCTGGGTACAGATACGCAGTATTTT. The genes are TRBV7-6 and TRBJ2-3, with 9 bases identical to TRBD2. Germline V gene lookup returns CDR1 SGHVS and CDR2 FNYEAQ. The CDR3 has 16 residues. Trimming at V came to 5 bases and at J to 3 bases, leaving 9 bases not matched to a gene.

On this clonotype: This may come from a read error, since a much larger clone is one base off. The chain carries TRBV7-9 and TRBJ2-3; 9 bases match TRBD2. With V trimmed by 5 bases and J by 5 bases, 11 bases remained unmatched. Germline V gene data show CDR1 as SEHNR and CDR2 as FQNEAQ (reference sequence). The CDR3 sequence is 16 residues long. CDR3 in DNA: TGTGCCAGCAGCCACCTGCAAGCGGGGGGCTTAGATACGCAGTATTTT. Residues: CASSHLQAGGLDTQYF.

Points on this clonotype: A much larger clone lies one base from this, so it may be a read error. The rearrangement uses TRBV6-2 or TRBV6-3 and TRBJ2-3, with D possibly matching TRBD2 (5 bases). Trimming took off 4 bases at V and 0 bases at J, with 8 bases between the two ends. CDR1 and CDR2 from the germline V gene are MNHEY and SVGEGT. CDR3 size: 14 residues. CDR3 sequence (DNA): TGTGCCAGCAGTTGCGGACTCAGCACAGATACGCAGTATTTT. Residues: CASSCGLSTDTQYF.

This clonotype has ten or more counts. This sequence joins TRBV29-1 and TRBJ2-5; 7 bases fit TRBD1. Trimming removed 4 bases from V and 4 bases from J; junction bases left unmatched: 9. The CDR3 covers 14 residues. Germline V gene lookup returns CDR1 SQVTM and CDR2 ANQGSEA. As DNA, the CDR3 is TGCAGCGTTGTTGGCAGGGGGTATGGAGAGACCCAGTACTTC. It encodes CSVVGRGYGETQYF. Supplemented by reference TRBV29-1 and TRBJ2-5, the full variable domain reads SAVISQKPSRDICQRGTSLTIQCQVDSQVTMMFWYRQQPGQSLTLIATANQGSEATYESGFVIDKFPISRPNLTFSTLTVSNMSPEDSSIYLCSVVGRGYGETQYFGPGTRLLVL.

The chain is built from TRBV4-3 and TRBJ1-5, with 8 bases matching TRBD1. The CDR3 covers 15 residues. CDR1 is LGHNA, CDR2 YSLEER, per germline. V lost 1 base and J lost 6; bases outside the gene matches: 5. CDR3 sequence: CASSQVRGRGQPQHF. CDR3 bases: TGCGCCAGCAGCCAAGTCAGGGGGCGCGGTCAGCCCCAGCATTTT.

This clonotype was found many times. This chain links TRBV7-9 with TRBJ2-3; no firm D call. The germline gives CDR1 SEHNR, CDR2 FQNEAQ (reference sequence). V was cut by 4 bases and J by 2 bases, with 7 bases left in between. The CDR3 runs to 13 residues. DNA of the CDR3: TGTGCCAGCAGCTCAGGCAACACAGATACGCAGTATTTT. Its protein product is CASSSGNTDTQYF.

As regards this clonotype: A much larger clone sits a single nucleotide away, making a read error possible. This rearrangement joins TRBV12-3 or TRBV12-4 to TRBJ2-3, with 9 bases aligning to TRBD2. The CDR3 runs 14 residues. Trimming removed 6 bases from V and 6 bases from J; junction bases left unmatched: 7. DNA for the CDR3: TGTGCCAGCAGATTCGGACTAGCGCCTGATACGCAGTATTTT. Protein: CASRFGLAPDTQYF.

Concerning this clonotype itself: The junction differs from germline at one of its ends, possibly a read error. The chain uses TRBV27 and TRBJ2-1; tentatively, D is TRBD1 (6 bases). The V gene's germline CDR1 is MNHEY and CDR2 SMNVEV (reference sequence). This CDR3 comprises 12 residues. The CDR3 is CACSLQGNEQFF. Here the CDR3 DNA reads TGTGCCTGCAGTTTACAGGGAAATGAGCAGTTCTTC.

V usage is TRBV11-2 and J usage is TRBJ2-2; 8 bases are a match to TRBD2. Germline trimming cut 5 bases from V and 6 bases from J; bases unmatched to any gene: 14. Per germline, CDR1 SGHAT and CDR2 FQNNGV. This CDR3 spans 17 amino acids. CDR3 in DNA: TGTGCCAGCAGCCCAACATTGCGGATCGGGGGGGCCGGGGAGCTGTTTTTT. Protein sequence: CASSPTLRIGGAGELFF.

The chain joins TRBV6-2 or TRBV6-3 to TRBJ1-1; tentatively, D is TRBD1 (6 bases). V was cut by 2 bases and J by 0 bases, with 19 bases left in between. This CDR3 has 18 amino acids. In germline, CDR1 is MNHEY, CDR2 SVGEGT. This chain's CDR3 is CASSYPRVTGILNTEAFF. The CDR3 nucleotides read TGTGCCAGCAGTTACCCAAGAGTTACAGGGATTTTGAACACTGAAGCTTTCTTT.

Ten or more counts support this clonotype. The V and J genes are TRBV27 and TRBJ2-7; TRBD2 matches at 14 bases. This CDR3 is 14 amino acids long. Germline CDR1 MNHEY, CDR2 SMNVEV (reference sequence). J gave up 5 bases and V 6 bases, and 3 bases lay outside the gene matches. CDR3 DNA: TGTGCCAGCAGCCTGGGACTAGCGGGAGACGAGCAGTACTTC. Translated, it gives CASSLGLAGDEQYF.

This chain connects TRBV27 to TRBJ2-7, with 11 positions matching TRBD2. Germline loops: CDR1 MNHEY, CDR2 SMNVEV (reference sequence). The V gene end was trimmed by 6 bases and the J gene end by 2 bases; junction bases not matched to a gene: 9. There are 16 residues in the CDR3. CDR3 DNA: TGTGCCAGCAGCCCTTGGGGTAGCGGGGGGGCCTACGAGCAGTACTTC. This encodes CASSPWGSGGAYEQYF.

This clonotype was counted many times. V is TRBV5-6 and J is TRBJ1-1; unclear D gene. Deletions cut 4 bases from V and 7 bases from J, with 11 bases between. The CDR3 is made up of 12 amino acids. Germline V gene lookup returns CDR1 SGHDT and CDR2 YYEEEE. The CDR3 region is CASSSGAVEAFF. The DNA for the CDR3 is TGTGCCAGCAGCAGCGGAGCGGTTGAAGCTTTCTTT.

This clonotype has just a few counts. The chain couples TRBV27 to TRBJ2-2; D ambiguous. Germline values: CDR1 MNHEY, CDR2 SMNVEV (reference sequence). The CDR3 loop spans 16 amino acids. V was cut by 2 bases and J by 4 bases, with 14 bases left in between. CDR3 in DNA: TGTGCCAGCAGTTTACTTTCGTCCCTTTCCACCGGGGAGCTGTTTTTT. It encodes CASSLLSSLSTGELFF.

The chain recombines TRBV5-6 with TRBJ1-1; a possible D gene is TRBD1 (5 bases). Trimming left V 3 bases short and J 2 bases short, with 14 bases between. The CDR3 has 15 amino acids. Germline-derived CDR1 and CDR2 are SGHDT and YYEEEE. CDR3 residues: CASSYAQGLNTEAFF. In DNA, the CDR3 is TGTGCCAGCAGCTACGCGCAGGGTCTAAACACTGAAGCTTTCTTT.

In regard to this clonotype: This may be a read error, as it is one base from a much larger clone. The genes are TRBV25-1 and TRBJ2-7; D gene ambiguous. CDR3 length equals 14 residues. Germline CDR1 reads MGHDK; CDR2 reads SYGVNS. The CDR3 nucleotides read TGTGCCAGCAGTGAGAAGCCCCACTCCTACGAGCAGCACTTC. Translation: CASSEKPHSYEQHF.

In this sample, this clonotype turned up many times. The rearrangement links TRBV20-1 to TRBJ2-7, with a tentative D call TRBD2 (6 bases). Germline V gene data show CDR1 as DFQATT and CDR2 as SNEGSKA (reference sequence). V gave up 3 bases and J gave up 4 bases, with 13 bases separating them. The length of the CDR3 is 13 residues. CDR3 nucleotide sequence: TGCAGTGCTAGGTCTCGGGAGACGTACGAGCAGTACTTC. Its translation: CSARSRETYEQYF.

There are many counts of this clonotype. The V gene is TRBV7-9, the J gene TRBJ2-3; 7 bases agree with TRBD1. J was trimmed by 0 bases and V by 11 bases; bases with no gene match: 8. Germline CDR1 reads SEHNR; CDR2 reads FQNEAQ (reference sequence). CDR3 length equals 14 residues. The CDR3 sequence is CAAGTAASTDTQYF. The CDR3 DNA follows: TGTGCCGCCGGGACAGCGGCTAGCACAGATACGCAGTATTTT.